This TCR beta chain was captured in a study of regulatory T cells in long-lasting Graves disease. This clonotype came up many times. Library construction for TCR beta used iRepertoire HTBI primers and Arm-PCR of CDR3 regions. MiXCR, run by TCRdb on the multiplex PCR reads, gives a single entry per CDR3 protein. The sample includes approximately 400,000 distinct CDR3 sequences, roughly a quarter of them seen just once. This CDR3 is built from 13 residues. Trimming took 4 bases from V and 3 from J, leaving 7 bases between them. Germline V gene data show CDR1 as SGHRS and CDR2 as YFSETQ. Time point indicated: persistent/refractory GD, antithyroid drugs over 5 years with positive TRAb. PBMCs provided the RNA from which the TCR library was made. Into tubes containing EDTA, roughly 8.3 milliliters of peripheral blood were drawn.

Sequenced material: peripheral blood mononuclear cells (PBMCs), taken when the disease was refractory, from a patient treated with antithyroid drugs. The V gene is TRBV5-1, the J gene TRBJ2-2; no definite D call. This receptor was obtained from a female donor with Graves disease. The CDR3 nucleotides read TGCGCCAGCAGCCCTACAGACACCGGGGAGCTGTTTTTT. Its protein is CASSPTDTGELFF.